One and the same sample provided the 19 T cell receptor beta chains below, sequenced in a study of T-cell reconstitution after alpha-beta-depleted transplantation in children (dated by TCRdb to 2015 to 2016). The treatment or condition label, read with the paper, signifies: allogeneic hematopoietic cell transplantation with graft depleted of TCRalphabeta T cells and CD19 B cells. Library creation used PCR. Data came from an Illumina HiSeq 2500. TCR libraries were prepared with molecular barcoding, using unique molecular identifiers to normalize TCRbeta repertoire quantification. The public reads were run again by TCRdb, first through fastp at Q25 and then through MiXCR, and only productive beta chains were kept. Entries are consolidated by CDR3 protein sequence, retaining the most common genes and DNA. For this sample there are hundreds of thousands of distinct CDR3 sequences; approximately 8% appear just once. 6.3% of the sample rests with the top ten.

The sequences come from PBMCs, mostly from graft donor cells, collected 180 days after TCRalphabeta/CD19-depleted stem cell transplant. The receptor source for this set is a male patient younger than 18 who had a stem cell transplant for acute lymphoblastic leukemia, so the T cells may come from the graft donor.

This clonotype was seen many times. The rearrangement joins TRBV5-1 to TRBJ1-3, with a possible D match to TRBD1 (6 bases). The germline V gene has CDR1 SGHRS and CDR2 YFSETQ. This CDR3 has 15 residues. Trimming pared 2 bases from V and 4 bases from J, leaving 13 bases between. CDR3 loop: CASSFTGTFGNTIYF. DNA of the CDR3: TGCGCCAGCAGCTTCACCGGGACATTCGGAAACACCATATATTTT.

This clonotype was seen ten or more times. The chain couples TRBV29-1 to TRBJ2-3; TRBD2 agrees at 10 bases. V lost 7 bases to trimming and J lost 3 bases; unmatched junction nucleotides: 16. Germline V gene data show CDR1 as SQVTM and CDR2 as ANQGSEA. This CDR3 spans 17 amino acids. The CDR3 nucleotides read TGCAGCGCCGCGGCTAGCGGGAGCTCGGGTAGGACAGATACGCAGTATTTT. It encodes CSAAASGSSGRTDTQYF.

This clonotype was detected ten times or more. The chain carries TRBV12-3 or TRBV12-4 and TRBJ1-4, with D possibly matching TRBD1 (5 bases). V was trimmed by 5 bases and J by 6 bases, leaving 16 bases between them. There are 15 residues in the CDR3. The CDR3 nucleotides are TGTGCCAGCAGTCAACCAGGGTATCGGTATGAAAAACTGTTTTTT. The encoded protein is CASSQPGYRYEKLFF.

This clonotype was seen at least ten times. This chain connects TRBV29-1 to TRBJ1-1; a weak D match, TRBD1 (5 bases). V was clipped by 5 bases and J by 5 bases, with 12 bases between them. Germline V lookup: CDR1 SQVTM, CDR2 ANQGSEA. The CDR3 is made up of 12 amino acids. The CDR3 here is CSVSRAWTEAFF. The CDR3 region has the DNA TGCAGCGTTTCCAGGGCTTGGACTGAAGCTTTCTTT.

This clonotype was counted at least ten times. This chain links TRBV28 with TRBJ2-7; no reliable D call. The V end lost 2 bases, the J end lost 2 bases, and 10 bases lay between the germline ends. This CDR3 is 14 amino acids long. Germline-derived CDR1 and CDR2 are MDHEN and SYDVKM. The CDR3 loop is CASSLIPATYEQYF. Written as DNA, the CDR3 is TGTGCCAGCAGTTTAATCCCAGCCACCTACGAGCAGTACTTC.

This clonotype has a count of ten or more. The gene calls are TRBV12-3 or TRBV12-4 and TRBJ1-1, with TRBD1 identical over 7 bases. This CDR3 is 13 amino acids long. Trimming took 6 bases from V and 6 from J; bases not matched to a gene: 7. The DNA for the CDR3 is TGTGCCAGCAGGGTGACAGGGCGGGCTGAAGCTTTCTTT. This gives the protein CASRVTGRAEAFF.

In its sample, this clonotype was seen many times. V is TRBV29-1 and J is TRBJ2-5, with D perhaps being TRBD1 or TRBD2 (5 bases each). There are 13 residues in the CDR3. Between the trimmed V and J ends, which lost 3 bases and 4 bases, there was a span of 12 bases. CDR1 is SQVTM and CDR2 is ANQGSEA in the germline V gene. In DNA, the CDR3 is TGCAGCGTTGAGCTCGGGGCCCGAGAGACCCAGTACTTC. It yields the protein CSVELGARETQYF. Full variable domain (remainder filled in from reference TRBV29-1 and TRBJ2-5): SAVISQKPSRDICQRGTSLTIQCQVDSQVTMMFWYRQQPGQSLTLIATANQGSEATYESGFVIDKFPISRPNLTFSTLTVSNMSPEDSSIYLCSVELGARETQYFGPGTRLLVL.

Ten or more counts support this clonotype. The V gene is TRBV9, the J gene TRBJ2-6; TRBD2 might be the D (8 bases). The germline V gene has CDR1 SGDLS and CDR2 YYNGEE. The CDR3 sequence is 18 residues long. V gave up 6 bases and J gave up 0 bases, with 19 bases separating them. CDR3 DNA sequence: TGTGCCAGCACCCCGGGAGGGGGCCCTTTCTCTGGGGCCAACGTCCTGACTTTC. Translating it yields CASTPGGGPFSGANVLTF.

This clonotype was observed many times. The V and J genes are TRBV7-9 and TRBJ2-4, with D maybe TRBD2 (6 bases). The CDR3 is 16 amino acids. Trimming left V 5 bases short and J 0 bases short, with 14 bases between. Germline lookup yields CDR1 SEHNR and CDR2 FQNEAQ (reference sequence). This chain's CDR3 is CASSPVEGLAKNIQYF. The CDR3 DNA reads TGTGCCAGCAGCCCGGTGGAGGGACTAGCCAAAAACATTCAGTACTTC.

This clonotype was recorded many times. V usage is TRBV28 and J usage is TRBJ2-1; possible D gene TRBD2, 6 bases. The CDR3 spans 17 residues. The germline V gene encodes CDR1 MDHEN and CDR2 SYDVKM. V dropped 5 bases and J dropped 8 bases, with 25 bases sitting between them. The CDR3 DNA follows: TGTGCCAGCAGTCCCCTTTTGGCGGGGCGCCTAGGAGATGAGCAGTTCTTC. It is translated as CASSPLLAGRLGDEQFF. Using reference TRBV28 and TRBJ2-1 for the parts outside the CDR3, the full variable domain is DVKVTQSSRYLVKRTGEKVFLECVQDMDHENMFWYRQDPGLGLRLIYFSYDVKMKEKGDIPEGYSVSREKKERFSLILESASTNQTSMYLCASSPLLAGRLGDEQFFGPGTRLTVL.

This clonotype was seen repeatedly, ten times or more. The chain joins TRBV2 to TRBJ1-1; D is perhaps TRBD1 (5 bases). The CDR3 sequence is 13 residues long. The germline gives CDR1 SNHLY, CDR2 FYNNEI. V gave up 6 bases and J gave up 3 bases, with 11 bases separating them. CDR3 in DNA: TGTGCCAGCAGCCGCCTAGGGGACACTGAAGCTTTCTTT. Amino acid sequence: CASSRLGDTEAFF.

This clonotype was detected many times. The chain recombines TRBV5-1 with TRBJ2-1, with no clear D. This CDR3 is built from 14 residues. The germline CDR1 and CDR2 sequences are SGHRS and YFSETQ. Deletions cut 7 bases from V and 8 bases from J, with 19 bases between. Here the CDR3 DNA reads TGCGCCAGCCAGCTTGCGTTACTCAAGGATGAGCAGTTCTTC. Protein product: CASQLALLKDEQFF.

The sample holds a few counts of this clonotype. V gene TRBV5-6 combines with J gene TRBJ2-1; 9 nucleotides align to TRBD2. Unmatched junction bases numbered 9, after V lost 2 bases and J lost 0 bases. The CDR3 is made up of 18 amino acids. Germline V gene data show CDR1 as SGHDT and CDR2 as YYEEEE. This CDR3 reads CASSLKRGARFSYNEQFF. Here the CDR3 DNA reads TGTGCCAGCAGCTTAAAGCGGGGGGCCCGTTTCTCCTACAATGAGCAGTTCTTC.

Worth noting for this clonotype: This may stem from a read error, because a much larger clone lies one nucleotide away. The V gene is TRBV6-5, the J gene TRBJ2-3, with D tentatively TRBD1 or TRBD2 (6 bases each). This CDR3 region has 19 residues. Germline V gives CDR1 MNHEY, CDR2 SVGAGI. Trimming took 2 bases from V and 2 from J, leaving 23 bases between them. Here the CDR3 reads CASSYREFPGTRHTDTQYF. For the CDR3, the DNA is TGTGCCAGCAGTTACCGGGAGTTTCCCGGGACACGGCACACAGATACGCAGTATTTT.

This clonotype was counted at least ten times. The chain links TRBV20-1 to TRBJ2-1; D is ambiguous. The germline V gene has CDR1 DFQATT and CDR2 SNEGSKA (reference sequence). CDR3 size: 12 residues. Trimming cost V 0 bases and J 9 bases, with 9 bases left between them. CDR3 protein: CSAREVGSEQFF. In DNA, the CDR3 is TGCAGTGCTAGAGAGGTGGGGTCTGAGCAGTTCTTC.

Many counts were recorded for this clonotype. This rearrangement joins TRBV4-2 to TRBJ2-1; no reliable D call. The V gene lost 5 bases and the J gene lost 5 bases, with 10 bases spanning the gap. Per germline, CDR1 LGHNA and CDR2 YNFKEQ. The length of the CDR3 is 13 residues. The CDR3 coding sequence is TGTGCCAGCAGCAAGGACCTTCACAATGAGCAGTTCTTC. Protein: CASSKDLHNEQFF.

This clonotype was recorded at least ten times. The chain is built from TRBV28 and TRBJ1-2, with D unclear. This CDR3 has 14 residues. V lost 4 bases, J lost 4 bases, and 13 bases lay in between. Germline CDR1 is MDHEN and CDR2 is SYDVKM. The CDR3 here is CASSYPLGSYGYTF. CDR3 sequence (DNA): TGTGCCAGCAGTTATCCCCTAGGGAGCTATGGCTACACCTTC.

This clonotype showed up many times. The chain has TRBV6-1 and TRBJ1-2; D possibly corresponds to TRBD1 (5 bases). V lost 5 bases, J lost 3 bases, and 22 bases lay in between. Germline V lookup: CDR1 MNHNS, CDR2 SASEGT. The CDR3 covers 17 residues. CDR3 in amino acids: CASSPREGRIGDYGYTF. Here the CDR3 DNA reads TGTGCCAGCAGTCCCCGGGAGGGACGAATTGGGGACTATGGCTACACCTTC.

About this clonotype itself: A much larger clone differs by one base, so this may be a read error. The chain recombines TRBV4-3 with TRBJ2-7; possibly TRBD1 for D (5 bases). CDR1 LGHNA and CDR2 YSLEER come from the germline V gene. The CDR3 is made up of 17 amino acids. CDR3 sequence (DNA): TGCGCCGGCAGCCAAGAGGATACAGGCGCATTCCCCTACGAGCAGTACTTC. The encoded protein is CAGSQEDTGAFPYEQYF.